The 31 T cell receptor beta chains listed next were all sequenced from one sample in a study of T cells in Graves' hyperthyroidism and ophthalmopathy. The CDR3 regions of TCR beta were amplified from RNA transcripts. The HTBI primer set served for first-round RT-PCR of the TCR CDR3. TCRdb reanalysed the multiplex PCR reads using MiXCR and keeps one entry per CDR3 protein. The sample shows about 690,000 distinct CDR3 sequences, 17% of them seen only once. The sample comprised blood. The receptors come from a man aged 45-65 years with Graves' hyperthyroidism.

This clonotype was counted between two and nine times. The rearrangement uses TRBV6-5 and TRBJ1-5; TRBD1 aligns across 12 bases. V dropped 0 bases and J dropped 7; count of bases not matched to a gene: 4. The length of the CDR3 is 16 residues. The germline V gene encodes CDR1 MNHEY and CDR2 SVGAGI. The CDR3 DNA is TGTGCCAGCAGTTACTCCGGGACAGGGGGCGCGCAGCCCCAGCATTTT. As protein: CASSYSGTGGAQPQHF.

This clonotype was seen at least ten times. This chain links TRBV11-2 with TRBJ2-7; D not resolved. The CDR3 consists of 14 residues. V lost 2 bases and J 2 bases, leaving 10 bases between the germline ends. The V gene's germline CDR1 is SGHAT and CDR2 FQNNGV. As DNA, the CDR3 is TGTGCCAGCAGCTTAAGTATAGGAGCCTACGAGCAGTACTTC. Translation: CASSLSIGAYEQYF.

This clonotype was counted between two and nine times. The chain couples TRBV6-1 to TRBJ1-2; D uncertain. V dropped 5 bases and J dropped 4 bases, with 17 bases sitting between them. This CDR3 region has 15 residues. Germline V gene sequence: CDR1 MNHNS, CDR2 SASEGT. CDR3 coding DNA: TGTGCCAGCAGTCCCCGCGGTCTTAGCGGCTATGGCTACACCTTC. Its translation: CASSPRGLSGYGYTF.

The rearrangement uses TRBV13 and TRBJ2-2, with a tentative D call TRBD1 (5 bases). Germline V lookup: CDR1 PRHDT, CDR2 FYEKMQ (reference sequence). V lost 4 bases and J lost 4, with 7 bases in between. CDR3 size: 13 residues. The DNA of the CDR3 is TGTGCCAGCAGCTCAGGGTCCACCGGGGAGCTGTTTTTT. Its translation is CASSSGSTGELFF.

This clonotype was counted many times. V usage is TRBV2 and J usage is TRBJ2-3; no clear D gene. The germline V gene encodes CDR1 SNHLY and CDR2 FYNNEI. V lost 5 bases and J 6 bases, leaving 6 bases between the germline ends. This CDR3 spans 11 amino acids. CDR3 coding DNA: TGTGCCAGCAGTTCAGCGGATACGCAGTATTTT. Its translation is CASSSADTQYF.

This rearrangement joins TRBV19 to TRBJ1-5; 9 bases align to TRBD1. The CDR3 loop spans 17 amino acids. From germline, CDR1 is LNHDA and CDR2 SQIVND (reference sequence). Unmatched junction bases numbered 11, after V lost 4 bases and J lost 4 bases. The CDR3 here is CASSKYSRTGDNQPQHF. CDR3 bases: TGTGCCAGTAGTAAATATTCAAGGACAGGGGATAATCAGCCCCAGCATTTT. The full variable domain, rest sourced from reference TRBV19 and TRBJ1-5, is DGGITQSPKYLFRKEGQNVTLSCEQNLNHDAMYWYRQDPGQGLRLIYYSQIVNDFQKGDIAEGYSVSREKKESFPLTVTSAQKNPTAFYLCASSKYSRTGDNQPQHFGDGTRLSIL.

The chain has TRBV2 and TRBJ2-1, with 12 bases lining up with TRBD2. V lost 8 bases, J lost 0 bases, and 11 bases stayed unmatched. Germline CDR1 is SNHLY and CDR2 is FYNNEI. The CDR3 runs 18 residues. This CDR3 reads CASPWTSGTRVSYNEQFF. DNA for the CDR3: TGTGCCAGCCCTTGGACTAGCGGGACCCGAGTCTCCTACAATGAGCAGTTCTTC.

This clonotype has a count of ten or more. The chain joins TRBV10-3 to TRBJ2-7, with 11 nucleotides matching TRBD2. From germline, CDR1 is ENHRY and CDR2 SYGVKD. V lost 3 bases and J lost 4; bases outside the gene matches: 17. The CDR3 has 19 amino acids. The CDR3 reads CAISDGVAGGLNKTYEQYF. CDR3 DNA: TGTGCCATCAGTGATGGTGTAGCGGGAGGGCTAAATAAAACTTACGAGCAGTACTTC.

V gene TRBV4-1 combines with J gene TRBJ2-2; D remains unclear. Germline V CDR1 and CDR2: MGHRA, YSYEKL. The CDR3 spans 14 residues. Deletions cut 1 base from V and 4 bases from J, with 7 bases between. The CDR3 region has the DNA TGCGCCAGCAGCCAAGGTCGCTTCACCGGGGAGCTGTTTTTT. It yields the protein CASSQGRFTGELFF.

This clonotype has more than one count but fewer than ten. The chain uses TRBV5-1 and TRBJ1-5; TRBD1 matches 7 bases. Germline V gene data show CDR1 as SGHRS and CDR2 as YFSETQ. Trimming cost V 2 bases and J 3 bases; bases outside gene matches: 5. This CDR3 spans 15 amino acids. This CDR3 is CASSFTGDLNQPQHF. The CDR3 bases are TGCGCCAGCAGCTTCACAGGGGACCTCAATCAGCCCCAGCATTTT.

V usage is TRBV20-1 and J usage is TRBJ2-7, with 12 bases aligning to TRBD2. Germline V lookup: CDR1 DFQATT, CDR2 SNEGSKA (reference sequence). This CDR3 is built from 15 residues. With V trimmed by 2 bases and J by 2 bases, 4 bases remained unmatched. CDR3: CSARKRTSGTYEQYF. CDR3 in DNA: TGCAGTGCTAGAAAAAGGACTAGCGGGACCTACGAGCAGTACTTC.

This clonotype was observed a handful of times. This CDR3 is CASSYEDRVLTFF. CDR3 nucleotide sequence: TGTGCCAGCAGTTACGAAGACAGGGTCCTTACTTTCTTT. V and J are TRBV6-2 or TRBV6-3 and TRBJ1-1, with 7 bases aligning to TRBD1. The V gene's germline CDR1 is MNHEY and CDR2 SVGEGT. The CDR3 loop spans 13 amino acids. V gave up 2 bases and J gave up 12 bases; unmatched junction bases: 9.

CDR3 DNA: TGCAGTGCTAGGGGGGGTAGACTAGCGGGAGCCACAGATACGCAGTATTTT. Translated: CSARGGRLAGATDTQYF. The genes are TRBV20-1 and TRBJ2-3; TRBD2 agrees at 12 bases. The trim removed 3 bases at V and 2 bases at J, leaving 9 bases unmatched. CDR3 length: 17 residues. The V gene's germline CDR1 is DFQATT and CDR2 SNEGSKA (reference sequence).

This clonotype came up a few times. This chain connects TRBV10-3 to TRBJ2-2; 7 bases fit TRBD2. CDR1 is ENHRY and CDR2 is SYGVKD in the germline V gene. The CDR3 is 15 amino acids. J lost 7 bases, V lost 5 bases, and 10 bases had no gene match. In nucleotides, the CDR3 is TGTGCCATCAGTCTAGCGGAAAGGAAGTACGGGGAGCTGTTTTTT. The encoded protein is CAISLAERKYGELFF.

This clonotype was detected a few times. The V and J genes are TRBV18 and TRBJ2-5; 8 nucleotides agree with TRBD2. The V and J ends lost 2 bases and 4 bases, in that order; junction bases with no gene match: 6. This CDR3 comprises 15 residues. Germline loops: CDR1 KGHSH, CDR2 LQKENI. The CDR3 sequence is CASSPETSELETQYF. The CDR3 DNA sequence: TGTGCCAGCTCACCAGAGACTAGCGAATTAGAGACCCAGTACTTC.

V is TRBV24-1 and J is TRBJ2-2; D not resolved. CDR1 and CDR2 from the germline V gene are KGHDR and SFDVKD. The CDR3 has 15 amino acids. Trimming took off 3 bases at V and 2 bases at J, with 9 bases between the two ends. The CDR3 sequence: CATSDPWANTGELFF. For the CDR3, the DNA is TGTGCCACCAGTGATCCTTGGGCAAACACCGGGGAGCTGTTTTTT.

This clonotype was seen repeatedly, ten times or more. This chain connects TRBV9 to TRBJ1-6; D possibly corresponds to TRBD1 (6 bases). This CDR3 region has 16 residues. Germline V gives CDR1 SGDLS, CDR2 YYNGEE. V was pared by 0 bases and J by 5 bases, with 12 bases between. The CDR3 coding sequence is TGTGCCAGCAGCGTAGAAGGGTCAGGGGATAATTCACCCCTCCACTTT. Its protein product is CASSVEGSGDNSPLHF.

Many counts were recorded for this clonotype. CDR3 in DNA: TGTGCCAGCAGCCAAGCCCGGGACAGGGGTTCCGAGCAGTACTTC. It yields the protein CASSQARDRGSEQYF. This chain links TRBV3-1 with TRBJ2-7; 10 bases match TRBD1. This CDR3 contains 15 residues. The ends lost 1 base at V and 6 bases at J; junction bases unmatched: 6. Germline-derived CDR1 and CDR2 are LGHDT and YNNKEL (reference sequence).

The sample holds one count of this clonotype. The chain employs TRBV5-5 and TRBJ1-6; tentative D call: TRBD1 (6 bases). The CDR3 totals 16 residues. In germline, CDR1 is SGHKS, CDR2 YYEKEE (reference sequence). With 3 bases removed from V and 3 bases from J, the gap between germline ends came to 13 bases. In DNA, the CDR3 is TGTGCCAGCAGCTCCCGACAGGCCAACTATAATTCACCCCTCCACTTT. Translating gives CASSSRQANYNSPLHF.

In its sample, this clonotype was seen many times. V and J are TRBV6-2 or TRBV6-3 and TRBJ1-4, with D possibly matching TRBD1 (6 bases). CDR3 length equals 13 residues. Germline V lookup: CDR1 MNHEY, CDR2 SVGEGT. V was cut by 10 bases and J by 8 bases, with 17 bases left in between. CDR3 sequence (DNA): TGTGCCACCTCGACAGGCCCGGAGGAAAAACTGTTTTTT. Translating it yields CATSTGPEEKLFF.

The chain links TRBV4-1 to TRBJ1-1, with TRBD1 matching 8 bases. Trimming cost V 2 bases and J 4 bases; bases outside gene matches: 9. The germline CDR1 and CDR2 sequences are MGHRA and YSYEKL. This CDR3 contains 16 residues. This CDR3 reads CASSQLQGARGTEAFF. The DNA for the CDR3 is TGCGCCAGCAGCCAACTCCAGGGGGCCAGGGGCACTGAAGCTTTCTTT.

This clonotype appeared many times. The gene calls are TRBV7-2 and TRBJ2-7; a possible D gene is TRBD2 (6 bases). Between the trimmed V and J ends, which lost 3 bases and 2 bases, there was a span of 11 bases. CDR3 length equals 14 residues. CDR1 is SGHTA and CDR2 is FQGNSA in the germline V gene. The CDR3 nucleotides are TGTGCCAGCAGCTTTACGGGAGCGCCCTACGAGCAGTACTTC. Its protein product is CASSFTGAPYEQYF.

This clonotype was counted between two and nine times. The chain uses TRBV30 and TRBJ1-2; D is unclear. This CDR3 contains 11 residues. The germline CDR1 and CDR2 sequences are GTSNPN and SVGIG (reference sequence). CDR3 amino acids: CGGLGLYGYTF. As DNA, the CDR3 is TGTGGGGGATTGGGCCTCTATGGCTACACCTTC.

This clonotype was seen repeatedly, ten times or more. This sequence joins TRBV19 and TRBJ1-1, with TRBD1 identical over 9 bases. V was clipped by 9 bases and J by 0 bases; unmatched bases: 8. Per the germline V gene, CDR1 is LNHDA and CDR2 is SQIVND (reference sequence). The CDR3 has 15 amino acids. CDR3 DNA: TGTGCCAGCTCAGGACAGGGGAGAATGAACACTGAAGCTTTCTTT. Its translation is CASSGQGRMNTEAFF.

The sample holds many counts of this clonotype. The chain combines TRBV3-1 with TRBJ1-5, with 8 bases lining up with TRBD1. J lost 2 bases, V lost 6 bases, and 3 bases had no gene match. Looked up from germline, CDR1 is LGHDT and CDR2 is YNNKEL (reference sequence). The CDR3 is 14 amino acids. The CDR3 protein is CASRQTGGNQPQHF. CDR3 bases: TGTGCCAGCAGACAGACAGGGGGCAATCAGCCCCAGCATTTT.

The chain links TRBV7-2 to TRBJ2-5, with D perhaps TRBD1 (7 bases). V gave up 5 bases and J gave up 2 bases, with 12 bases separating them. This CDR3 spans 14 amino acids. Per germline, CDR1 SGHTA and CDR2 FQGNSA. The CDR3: CASSKQGTQETQYF. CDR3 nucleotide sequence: TGTGCCAGCAGCAAACAGGGGACTCAAGAGACCCAGTACTTC.

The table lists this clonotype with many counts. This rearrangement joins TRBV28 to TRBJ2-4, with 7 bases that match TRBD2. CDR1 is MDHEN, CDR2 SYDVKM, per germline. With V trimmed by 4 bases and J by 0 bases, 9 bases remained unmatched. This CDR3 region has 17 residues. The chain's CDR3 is CASSSPGGFLAKNIQYF. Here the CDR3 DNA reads TGTGCCAGCAGTTCCCCCGGGGGGTTTCTAGCCAAAAACATTCAGTACTTC.

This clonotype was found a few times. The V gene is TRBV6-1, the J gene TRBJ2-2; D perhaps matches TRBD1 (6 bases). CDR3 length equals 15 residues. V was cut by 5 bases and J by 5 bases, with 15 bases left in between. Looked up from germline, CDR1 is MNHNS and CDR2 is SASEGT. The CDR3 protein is CASSLAQGMTGELFF. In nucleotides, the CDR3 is TGTGCCAGCAGTCTAGCACAGGGTATGACCGGGGAGCTGTTTTTT.

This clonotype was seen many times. The CDR3 DNA reads TGCAGCGTTGAAGATCTTAGCGGCTTGAGCTCCTACGAGCAGTACTTC. Its protein is CSVEDLSGLSSYEQYF. The chain has TRBV29-1 and TRBJ2-7, with D perhaps TRBD2 (6 bases). Germline assignment: CDR1 SQVTM and CDR2 ANQGSEA. This CDR3 is 16 amino acids long. The ends were cut back, 0 bases at V and 0 bases at J, with 15 bases in the middle.

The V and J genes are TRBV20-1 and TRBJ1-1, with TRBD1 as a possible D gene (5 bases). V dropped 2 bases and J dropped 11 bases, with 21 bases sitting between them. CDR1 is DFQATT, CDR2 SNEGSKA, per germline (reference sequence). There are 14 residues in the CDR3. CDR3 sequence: CSARIPGRDLEAFF. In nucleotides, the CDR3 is TGCAGTGCTAGAATTCCGGGACGGGACTTGGAGGCTTTCTTT.

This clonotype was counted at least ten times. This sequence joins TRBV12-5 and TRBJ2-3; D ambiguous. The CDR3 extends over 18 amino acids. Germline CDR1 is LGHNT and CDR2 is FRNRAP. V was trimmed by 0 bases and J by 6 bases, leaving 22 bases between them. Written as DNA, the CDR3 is TGTGCTAGTGGTTTGGTAAAAGGCAGGAAGGAAAGTCGGGATACGCAGTATTTT. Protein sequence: CASGLVKGRKESRDTQYF. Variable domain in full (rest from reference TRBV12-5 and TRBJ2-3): DARVTQTPRHKVTEMGQEVTMRCQPILGHNTVFWYRQTMMQGLELLAYFRNRAPLDDSGMPKDRFSAEMPDATLATLKIQPSEPRDSAVYFCASGLVKGRKESRDTQYFGPGTRLTVL.